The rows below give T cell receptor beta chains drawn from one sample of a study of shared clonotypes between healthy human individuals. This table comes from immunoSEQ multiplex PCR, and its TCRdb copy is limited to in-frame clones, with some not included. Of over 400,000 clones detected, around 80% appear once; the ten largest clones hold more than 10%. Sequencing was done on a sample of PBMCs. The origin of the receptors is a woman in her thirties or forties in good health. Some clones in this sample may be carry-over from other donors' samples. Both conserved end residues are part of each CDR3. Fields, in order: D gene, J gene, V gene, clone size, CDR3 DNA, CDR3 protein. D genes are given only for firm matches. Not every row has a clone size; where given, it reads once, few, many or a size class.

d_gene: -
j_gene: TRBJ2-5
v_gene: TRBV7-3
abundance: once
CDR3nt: TGTGCCAGCAGCCCCTTTCCGGGGGCCGCGCCAGAGACCCAGTACTTC
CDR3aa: CASSPFPGAAPETQYF

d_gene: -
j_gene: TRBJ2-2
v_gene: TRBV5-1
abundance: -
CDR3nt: TGCGCCAGCAGCTTGGGGCTAGAAACCGGGGAGCTGTTTTTT
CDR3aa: CASSLGLETGELFF

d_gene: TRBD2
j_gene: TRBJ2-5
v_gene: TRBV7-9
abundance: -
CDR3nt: TGTGCCAGCAGCTTAAGGGGGACTAGCGGGGAGACCCAGTACTTC
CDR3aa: CASSLRGTSGETQYF

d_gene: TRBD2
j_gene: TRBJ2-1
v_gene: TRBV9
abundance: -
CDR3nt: TGTGCCAGCAGCCCAGCGGGGGCCCGGGGCAATGAGCAGTTCTTC
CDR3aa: CASSPAGARGNEQFF

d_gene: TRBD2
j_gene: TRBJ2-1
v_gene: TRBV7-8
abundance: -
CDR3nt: TGTGCCAGCAGCTTAGGGAGGCTAGCGGGATACAATGAGCAGTTCTTC
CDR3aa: CASSLGRLAGYNEQFF

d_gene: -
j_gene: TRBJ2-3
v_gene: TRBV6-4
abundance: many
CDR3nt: TGTGCCAGCAGTGAGGGGGCCGAAGATACGCAGTATTTT
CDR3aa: CASSEGAEDTQYF

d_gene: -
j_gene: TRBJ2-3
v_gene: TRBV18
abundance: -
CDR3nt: TGTGCCAGCTCACCGAACAGGGAAGATACGCAGTATTTT
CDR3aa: CASSPNREDTQYF

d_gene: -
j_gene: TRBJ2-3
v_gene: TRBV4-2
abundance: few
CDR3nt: TGTGCCAGCAGCCAAGTACTAGCAAGCACAGATACGCAGTATTTT
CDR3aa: CASSQVLASTDTQYF

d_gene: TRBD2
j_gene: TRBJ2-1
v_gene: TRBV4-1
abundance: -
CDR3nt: TGCGCCAGCAGCCAAGAGAGATTTTCCCGGACTAGCGGGAGGGCCGGTGGGAATGAGCAGTTCTTC
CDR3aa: CASSQERFSRTSGRAGGNEQFF

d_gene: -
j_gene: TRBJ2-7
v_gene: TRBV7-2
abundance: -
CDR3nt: TGTGCCAGCAGCTTAGGGGCTAGCGCTAGCTCCTACGAGCAGTACTTC
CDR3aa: CASSLGASASSYEQYF

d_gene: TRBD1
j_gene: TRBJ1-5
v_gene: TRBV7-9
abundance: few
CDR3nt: TGTGCCAGCAGCTTAGTAAAAGGGACAGGGTTCCAGCCCCAGCATTTT
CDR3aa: CASSLVKGTGFQPQHF

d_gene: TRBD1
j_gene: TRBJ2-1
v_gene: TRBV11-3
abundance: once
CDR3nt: TGTGCCAGCAGCTCCCGGGACAGGTTGGGCAATGAGCAGTTCTTC
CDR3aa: CASSSRDRLGNEQFF

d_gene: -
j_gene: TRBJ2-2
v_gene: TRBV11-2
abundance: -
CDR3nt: TGTGCCAGCAGCTTAGAAAGATCCGGGGAGCTGTTTTTC
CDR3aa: CASSLERSGELFF

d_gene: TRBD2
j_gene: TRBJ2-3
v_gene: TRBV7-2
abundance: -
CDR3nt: TGTGCCGGCGGGGGTAGTCTTAGCACAGATACGCAGTATTTT
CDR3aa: CAGGGSLSTDTQYF

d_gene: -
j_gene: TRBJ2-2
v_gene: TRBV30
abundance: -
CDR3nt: TGTGCCTGGAGTAGGACTTCTAACACCGGGGAGCTGTTTTTT
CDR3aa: CAWSRTSNTGELFF

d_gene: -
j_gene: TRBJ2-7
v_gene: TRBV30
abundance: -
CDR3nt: TGTGCCTGGAGTTGGAGGGTATCCTACGAGCAGTACTTC
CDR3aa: CAWSWRVSYEQYF

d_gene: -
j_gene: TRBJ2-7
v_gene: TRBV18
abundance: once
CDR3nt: TGTGCCAGCTCACCTACAGAATCCTACGAGCAGTACTTC
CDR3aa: CASSPTESYEQYF

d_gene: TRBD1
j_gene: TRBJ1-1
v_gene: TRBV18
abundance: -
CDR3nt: TGTGCCAGCTCACCAGGGCAGGGGGGCCGTGAAGCTTTCTTT
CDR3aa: CASSPGQGGREAFF

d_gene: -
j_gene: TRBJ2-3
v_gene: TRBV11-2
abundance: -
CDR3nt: TGTGCCAGCAGCTTAGGAGTCGGGACAGATACGCAGTATTTT
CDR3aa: CASSLGVGTDTQYF

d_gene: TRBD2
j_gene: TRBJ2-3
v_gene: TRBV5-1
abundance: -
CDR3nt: TGCGCCAGCACCCCCACTAGCGGGAGCCTAGCAGATACGCAGTATTTT
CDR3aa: CASTPTSGSLADTQYF

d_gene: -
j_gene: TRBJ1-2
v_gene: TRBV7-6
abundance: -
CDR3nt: TGTGCCAGCAGCTTAGGTTACAACTATGGCTACACCTTC
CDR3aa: CASSLGYNYGYTF

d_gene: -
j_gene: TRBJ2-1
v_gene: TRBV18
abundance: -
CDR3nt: TGTGCCAGTCTCCGACTTGGTCCGGGTAATAGCGTTGAGCAGTTCTTC
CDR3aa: CASLRLGPGNSVEQFF

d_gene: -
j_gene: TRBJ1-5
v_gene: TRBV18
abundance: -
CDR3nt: TGTGCCAGCTCACCTGGGAATCAGCCCCAGCATTTT
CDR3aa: CASSPGNQPQHF

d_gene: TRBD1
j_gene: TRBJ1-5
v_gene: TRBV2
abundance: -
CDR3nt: TGTGCCAGCAGTCGGGACAGTAGCAATCAGCCCCAGCATTTT
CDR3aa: CASSRDSSNQPQHF

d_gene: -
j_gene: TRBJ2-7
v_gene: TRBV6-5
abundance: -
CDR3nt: TGTGCCAGCAGTTCCCAACACGGGAGCTCCTACGAGCAGTACTTC
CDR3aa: CASSSQHGSSYEQYF

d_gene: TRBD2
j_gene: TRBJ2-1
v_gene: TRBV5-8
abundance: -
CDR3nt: TGTGCCAGCAGCTTGGAGGGGACTAGCGTCTACAATGAGCAGTTCTTC
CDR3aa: CASSLEGTSVYNEQFF

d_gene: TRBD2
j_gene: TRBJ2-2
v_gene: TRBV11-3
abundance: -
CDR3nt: TGTGCCAGCAGTAGCGGGAGTGGGACCGGGGAGCTGTTTTTT
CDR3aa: CASSSGSGTGELFF

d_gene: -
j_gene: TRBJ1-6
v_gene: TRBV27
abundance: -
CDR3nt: TGTGCCAGCCGCAGGGATAGGTGGTCACCTCTCCACTTT
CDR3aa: CASRRDRWSPLHF

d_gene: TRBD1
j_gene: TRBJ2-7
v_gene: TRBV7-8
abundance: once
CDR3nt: TGTGCCAGCAGCCCCAGGGACAGATTCTACGAGCAGTACTTC
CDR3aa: CASSPRDRFYEQYF

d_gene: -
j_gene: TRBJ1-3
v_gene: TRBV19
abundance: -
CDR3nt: TGTGCCAGTAGTATTGGGGCAGCCGGCTCTGGAAACACCATATATTTT
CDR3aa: CASSIGAAGSGNTIYF

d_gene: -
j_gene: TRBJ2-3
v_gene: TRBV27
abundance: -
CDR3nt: TGTGCCAGCAGTTTCAGGCGGACCCGAAGCACAGATACGCAGTATTTT
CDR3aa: CASSFRRTRSTDTQYF

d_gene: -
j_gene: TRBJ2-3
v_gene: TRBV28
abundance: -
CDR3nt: TGTGCCAGCAGCCCCACTAGCCTTGTAGATACGCAGTATTTT
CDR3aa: CASSPTSLVDTQYF

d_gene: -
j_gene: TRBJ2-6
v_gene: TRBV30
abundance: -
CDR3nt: TGTGCCTGGAGTGTACCCCTACTCGGGGCCAACGTCCTGACTTTC
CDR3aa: CAWSVPLLGANVLTF

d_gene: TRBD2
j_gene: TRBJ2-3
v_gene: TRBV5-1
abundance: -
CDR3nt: TGCGCCAGCAGCTTGGAAGGGACTAGTCCCTTAGATACGCAGTATTTT
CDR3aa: CASSLEGTSPLDTQYF